A single sample gave rise to the 4 T cell receptor beta chains below, sequenced in a study of blood T cell repertoires in COVID-19. TCRdb keeps only in-frame clones here, not all; method: immunoSEQ multiplex PCR. The sample contains approximately 130,000 clones, 75% to 90% of which appear only once. Sequencing input: peripheral blood. These TCRs come from a man in his forties or fifties with active COVID-19.

This clone came up a few times. The chain couples TRBV2 to TRBJ1-1, with D unclear. CDR1 is SNHLY, CDR2 FYNNEI, per germline. The CDR3 is 13 amino acids. V was pared by 6 bases and J by 5 bases, with 13 bases between. The CDR3 sequence is CASRKLPRTEAFF. In DNA form, the CDR3 reads TGTGCCAGCAGGAAGCTCCCGAGGACTGAAGCTTTCTTT.

This chain uses TRBV3-1 (or the pseudogene TRBV3-2) with TRBJ2-5; maybe TRBD2 (5 bases). Germline CDR1 and CDR2: LGHDT and YNNKEL (reference sequence). The CDR3 contains 14 residues. Trimming cost V 5 bases and J 3 bases, with 13 bases left between them. CDR3 residues: CASSKHGGKETQYF. The CDR3, as DNA: TGTGCCAGCAGCAAACATGGAGGAAAAGAGACCCAGTACTTC.

The rearrangement links TRBV7-2 to TRBJ1-2; 7 positions match TRBD1. The V gene end was trimmed by 2 bases and the J gene end by 6 bases; junction bases not matched to a gene: 6. CDR1 SGHTA and CDR2 FQGNSA come from the germline V gene. The CDR3 contains 14 residues. The CDR3 bases are TGTGCCAGCAGCTTATTTCTCCAGGGGGATGGCTACACCTTC. Translating it yields CASSLFLQGDGYTF.

The chain joins TRBV5-6 to TRBJ1-1; 7 nucleotides match TRBD1. Germline lookup yields CDR1 SGHDT and CDR2 YYEEEE. CDR3 length: 14 amino acids. J lost 2 bases, V lost 5 bases, and 6 bases had no gene match. CDR3 DNA sequence: TGTGCCAGCAGGAGACAGGGAAGAAACACTGAAGCTTTCTTT. Translated: CASRRQGRNTEAFF.